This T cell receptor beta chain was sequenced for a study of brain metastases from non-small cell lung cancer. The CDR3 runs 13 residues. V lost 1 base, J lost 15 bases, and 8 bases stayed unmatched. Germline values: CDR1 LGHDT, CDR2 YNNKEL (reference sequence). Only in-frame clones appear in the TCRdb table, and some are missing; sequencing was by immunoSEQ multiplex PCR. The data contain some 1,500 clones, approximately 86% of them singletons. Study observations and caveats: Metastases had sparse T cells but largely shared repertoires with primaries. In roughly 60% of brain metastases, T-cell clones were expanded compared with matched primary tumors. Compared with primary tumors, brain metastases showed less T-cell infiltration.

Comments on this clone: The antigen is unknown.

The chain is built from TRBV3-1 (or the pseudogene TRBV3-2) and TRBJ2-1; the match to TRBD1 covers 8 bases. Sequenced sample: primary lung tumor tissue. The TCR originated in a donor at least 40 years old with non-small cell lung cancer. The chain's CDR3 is CASSQADRGRLFF. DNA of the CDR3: TGTGCCAGCAGCCAAGCTGACAGGGGAAGGCTGTTCTTC.